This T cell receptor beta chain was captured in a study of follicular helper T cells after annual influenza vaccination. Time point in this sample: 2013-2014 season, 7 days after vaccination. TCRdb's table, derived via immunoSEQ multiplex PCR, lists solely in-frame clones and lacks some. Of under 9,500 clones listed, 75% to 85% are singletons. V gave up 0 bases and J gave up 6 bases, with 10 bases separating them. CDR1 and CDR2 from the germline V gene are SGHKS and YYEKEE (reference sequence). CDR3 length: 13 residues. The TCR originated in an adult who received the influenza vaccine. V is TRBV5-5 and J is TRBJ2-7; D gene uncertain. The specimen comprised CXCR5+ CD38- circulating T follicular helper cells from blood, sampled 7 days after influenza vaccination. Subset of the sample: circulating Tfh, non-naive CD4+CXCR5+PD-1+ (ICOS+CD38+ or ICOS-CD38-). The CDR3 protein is CASSLAVESEQYF. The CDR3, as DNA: TGTGCCAGCAGCTTGGCCGTGGAGTCCGAGCAGTACTTC.